The 17 T cell receptor beta chains below all came from one sample that was sequenced in a study of shared clonotypes between healthy human individuals. This table comes from immunoSEQ multiplex PCR, and its TCRdb copy is limited to in-frame clones, with some not included. Of roughly 1.4 million clones in the sample, around 98.5% were seen once. Sequenced input: naive CD4+ T cells sorted from blood. The subset was: CD45RA+ positively selected. The receptors come from a man aged 30 to 39 in good health.

In its sample, this clone was seen once. V usage is TRBV7-2 and J usage is TRBJ2-5, with D perhaps assigned TRBD1 or TRBD2 (5 bases each). Germline V gene lookup returns CDR1 SGHTA and CDR2 FQGNSA. The CDR3 runs to 18 residues. Trimming left V 4 bases short and J 5 bases short, with 26 bases between. The chain's CDR3 is CASSSNLVEVLWGETQYF. Written as DNA, the CDR3 is TGTGCCAGCAGCTCGAACCTAGTGGAGGTCCTATGGGGGGAGACCCAGTACTTC.

This sequence joins TRBV14 and TRBJ2-3, with 9 bases identical to TRBD1. The V segment lost 1 base and the J segment 0 bases; nucleotides outside the gene matches: 2. This CDR3 is built from 16 residues. CDR1 is SGHDN and CDR2 is FVKESK in the germline V gene. CDR3 nucleotide sequence: TGTGCCAGCAGCCAAGTTGGACAGGGGAGCACAGATACGCAGTATTTT. This gives the protein CASSQVGQGSTDTQYF.

The chain employs TRBV7-9 and TRBJ2-3; D possibly uses TRBD1 or TRBD2 (5 bases each). This CDR3 contains 15 residues. Trimming shortened V by 2 bases and J by 2 bases, and 11 bases separated the two germline ends. CDR1 is SEHNR, CDR2 FQNEAQ, per germline (reference sequence). The chain's CDR3 is CASSLFRGDTDTQYF. CDR3 in DNA: TGTGCCAGCAGCTTATTCAGAGGGGACACAGATACGCAGTATTTT.

The gene calls are TRBV10-3 and TRBJ2-1, with 8 bases fitting TRBD2. This CDR3 has 16 residues. Per germline, CDR1 ENHRY and CDR2 SYGVKD. Unmatched junction bases numbered 4, after V lost 0 bases and J lost 3 bases. CDR3 nucleotides: TGTGCCATCAGTGAGTCGGGTGGGACTAGCTACAATGAGCAGTTCTTC. It yields the protein CAISESGGTSYNEQFF.

The CDR3 protein is CASSPSYNSGANVLTF. The CDR3 DNA follows: TGCGCCAGCAGCCCTTCATACAACTCTGGGGCCAACGTCCTGACTTTC. The rearrangement links TRBV4-1 to TRBJ2-6; D is undetermined. Per germline, CDR1 MGHRA and CDR2 YSYEKL. V lost 4 bases, J lost 0 bases, and 10 bases lay in between. The CDR3 has 16 amino acids.

This chain links TRBV5-6 with TRBJ2-7; TRBD2 agrees at 12 bases. The CDR3 covers 17 residues. The germline gives CDR1 SGHDT, CDR2 YYEEEE. The junction had 11 bases not matched to a gene; V was cut back by 2 bases and J by 5 bases. The CDR3 coding sequence is TGTGCCAGCAGCTTCCGGCTAGCGGGAGGGCCTTTCCACGAGCAGTACTTC. This gives the protein CASSFRLAGGPFHEQYF. The full variable domain, in which reference TRBV5-6 and TRBJ2-7 provide the parts outside the CDR3, is DAGVTQSPTHLIKTRGQQVTLRCSPKSGHDTVSWYQQALGQGPQFIFQYYEEEERQRGNFPDRFSGHQFPNYSSELNVNALLLGDSALYLCASSFRLAGGPFHEQYFGPGTRLTVT.

This chain uses TRBV29-1 with TRBJ1-1; 12 bases align to TRBD1. Per the germline V gene, CDR1 is SQVTM and CDR2 is ANQGSEA. V was pared by 4 bases and J by 4 bases, with 13 bases of the junction left unmatched. The CDR3 runs to 17 residues. In DNA, the CDR3 is TGCAGCGTTGTCCGTCGGGACAGGGGGCAGGTAGGCACTGAAGCTTTCTTT. Protein: CSVVRRDRGQVGTEAFF. Full variable domain (rest looked up from reference TRBV29-1 and TRBJ1-1): SAVISQKPSRDICQRGTSLTIQCQVDSQVTMMFWYRQQPGQSLTLIATANQGSEATYESGFVIDKFPISRPNLTFSTLTVSNMSPEDSSIYLCSVVRRDRGQVGTEAFFGQGTRLTVV.

The chain uses TRBV7-9 and TRBJ2-3; D perhaps matches TRBD2 (6 bases). Germline V lookup: CDR1 SEHNR, CDR2 FQNEAQ (reference sequence). CDR3 length equals 18 residues. Trimming shortened V by 3 bases and J by 0 bases, and 19 bases separated the two germline ends. CDR3 nucleotide sequence: TGTGCCAGCAGCTTCGGTGAATTGCGGGATCCCAGCACAGATACGCAGTATTTT. Translating gives CASSFGELRDPSTDTQYF.

The count of this clone is one. The chain employs TRBV5-8 and TRBJ2-1; 9 nucleotides match TRBD1. J gave up 4 bases and V 4 bases, and 12 bases lay outside the gene matches. The length of the CDR3 is 17 residues. Looked up from germline, CDR1 is SGHTS and CDR2 is YDEGEE. The DNA for the CDR3 is TGTGCCAGCAGCCCCCACTCCGGGACAGGGATTTACAATGAGCAGTTCTTC. This encodes CASSPHSGTGIYNEQFF. Full variable domain (outside the CDR3, taken from reference TRBV5-8 and TRBJ2-1): EAGVTQSPTHLIKTRGQQATLRCSPISGHTSVYWYQQALGLGLQFLLWYDEGEERNRGNFPPRFSGRQFPNYSSELNVNALELEDSALYLCASSPHSGTGIYNEQFFGPGTRLTVL.

The chain recombines TRBV10-2 with TRBJ2-4; 8 bases match TRBD2. The CDR3 spans 16 residues. V shed 6 bases, J shed 0 bases, and the junction held 7 bases outside the gene matches. Germline V gene lookup returns CDR1 WSHSY and CDR2 SAAADI. CDR3: CASRAGRGIAKNIQYF. The CDR3 DNA reads TGCGCCAGCAGGGCCGGGAGGGGTATAGCCAAAAACATTCAGTACTTC.

The V call is TRBV28, the J call TRBJ2-7; 9 bases agree with TRBD1. There are 17 residues in the CDR3. The germline V gene encodes CDR1 MDHEN and CDR2 SYDVKM. Unmatched junction bases numbered 17, after V lost 8 bases and J lost 3 bases. The CDR3 nucleotides are TGTGCCAGCGGGTCTCCGAGGGGACAGGGAATTTTCTACGAGCAGTACTTC. Translated, it gives CASGSPRGQGIFYEQYF.

This clone was counted a single time. The chain carries TRBV5-1 and TRBJ2-1, with 8 positions matching TRBD1. This CDR3 is built from 15 residues. Germline V gene lookup returns CDR1 SGHRS and CDR2 YFSETQ. The V and J ends lost 5 bases and 8 bases, in that order; junction bases with no gene match: 12. The CDR3 protein is CASRTGQGRLDEQFF. The CDR3, as DNA: TGCGCCAGCAGGACCGGACAGGGTAGGTTGGATGAGCAGTTCTTC.

The count of this clone is one. This sample also contains other DNA sequences that code for the same CDR3. The rearrangement links TRBV18 to TRBJ2-2, with 8 bases identical to TRBD1. In germline, CDR1 is KGHSH, CDR2 LQKENI. V gave up 3 bases and J gave up 5 bases; unmatched junction bases: 2. This CDR3 comprises 14 residues. This chain's CDR3 is CASSPDRVTGELFF. DNA for the CDR3: TGTGCCAGCTCACCGGACAGGGTTACCGGGGAGCTGTTTTTT.

The V gene is TRBV9, the J gene TRBJ2-3; D call uncertain. V lost 3 bases to trimming and J lost 2 bases, with 10 bases between them. Germline values: CDR1 SGDLS, CDR2 YYNGEE. The CDR3 covers 14 residues. CDR3 DNA: TGTGCCAGCAGCGGAATGATCTCCACAGATACGCAGTATTTT. Translated, it gives CASSGMISTDTQYF.

This clone appeared a single time. Other DNA sequences within the sample encode an identical CDR3. The V call is TRBV18, the J call TRBJ2-7; TRBD1 matches at 9 bases. After removal of 3 bases from V and 2 bases from J, the junction contained 2 bases not matched to a gene. The CDR3 extends over 14 amino acids. Germline CDR1 KGHSH, CDR2 LQKENI. The CDR3 reads CASSPGQGTYEQYF. The CDR3 region has the DNA TGTGCCAGCTCACCGGGACAGGGAACCTACGAGCAGTACTTC.

The CDR3 spells CASTLAQGTGLSNEKLFF. CDR3 nucleotides: TGTGCCAGCACCCTAGCGCAAGGGACAGGGCTGAGTAATGAAAAACTGTTTTTT. This chain joins TRBV7-2 and TRBJ1-4; 9 bases fit TRBD1. CDR3 length: 18 amino acids. Germline V gene lookup returns CDR1 SGHTA and CDR2 FQGNSA. J was trimmed by 4 bases and V by 7 bases; bases with no gene match: 16.

This rearrangement joins TRBV2 to TRBJ2-1; TRBD2 agrees at 9 bases. The V gene's germline CDR1 is SNHLY and CDR2 FYNNEI. The CDR3 is 14 amino acids. Germline trimming cut 6 bases from V and 8 bases from J; bases unmatched to any gene: 8. This chain's CDR3 is CASRVAGAVDEQFF. DNA for the CDR3: TGTGCCAGCAGGGTAGCGGGAGCCGTGGATGAGCAGTTCTTC.